This T cell receptor beta chain was identified during a study of T cell repertoires in cytomegalovirus infection. Study information: Selection of CMV epitopes for the study included recently identified HLA-C-restricted and well-studied HLA-B-restricted ones. In public TCR beta signatures, there were indications of both CMV infection and matching HLA type.

This CDR3 has 15 residues. Germline CDR1 and CDR2: SGHDN and FVKESK. With 1 base clipped from V and 3 bases from J, the junction kept 6 bases outside the gene matches. From the reads, TCRdb called clonotypes with MiXCR, one entry per CDR3 protein. The table shows approximately 390,000 distinct CDR3 sequences, with about 32% occurring only once. As regards this clonotype: Its antigen is not known.

Findings of the study overall: Cumulative public TCR beta family frequency identified CMV carriers with the relevant HLA. In two of eight donors, the top clonotype was HLA-C-restricted CMV-specific.

The rearrangement uses TRBV14 and TRBJ2-7; TRBD2 matches at 7 bases. The sequence derives from a human donor in good health (CMV status not recorded). Some clones in this sample may be carry-over from other donors' samples. The sequences come from cultured PBMCs, collected from culture after CMV antigen stimulation. CDR3 region: CASSQVLERGYEQYF. The CDR3 DNA reads as TGTGCCAGCAGCCAAGTATTAGAGCGGGGCTACGAGCAGTACTTC.